This TCR beta chain was profiled in a study of blood T cell repertoires in COVID-19. Study at large: Material from acute and convalescent COVID-19 was sourced from the United States, Italy and Spain. Sources were T cells, B-cell-depleted T cells, or PBMCs; the material itself was cDNA or gDNA.

Original processing methods: Amplified reference gene primers provided the basis for estimating nucleated cell counts. This table comes from immunoSEQ multiplex PCR, and its TCRdb copy is limited to in-frame clones, with some not included. V and J calls plus clone size are reproduced from that table; the DNA served to infer D and trimming. Of roughly 150,000 clones in the sample, about 85% were seen once. This CDR3 is built from 13 residues. V was pared by 3 bases and J by 5 bases, with 8 bases between. CDR1 is LNHDA and CDR2 is SQIVND in the germline V gene (reference sequence). Seattle participants joined during active infection and were tracked over time. In this sample, this clone turned up a few times.

The material sequenced was peripheral blood. J is TRBJ1-5 and V is TRBV19, with a tentative D call TRBD1 (5 bases). The TCR was taken from a man at least 80 years old with COVID-19, enrolled during active disease. The CDR3 loop is CASSIRGDQPQHF. The CDR3 nucleotides are TGTGCCAGTAGTATTAGGGGCGATCAGCCCCAGCATTTT. The full variable domain, rest sourced from reference TRBV19 and TRBJ1-5, is DGGITQSPKYLFRKEGQNVTLSCEQNLNHDAMYWYRQDPGQGLRLIYYSQIVNDFQKGDIAEGYSVSREKKESFPLTVTSAQKNPTAFYLCASSIRGDQPQHFGDGTRLSIL.